This TCR beta chain comes out of a study of cytomegalovirus exposure and HLA in healthy donors. Study conclusions and caveats: Follow-up analysis later connected one missense variant in DCLRE1C with trimming of TCR beta V- and J-genes. A further, later analysis showed that HLA-associated TCR beta chains (compared with equally common others) were more clonally expanded. Most TCR sequences proved rare, with some public TCRs found in many donors.

Primers included in the PCR were 60 Vbeta and 13 Jbeta primers. This table comes from immunoSEQ multiplex PCR, and its TCRdb copy is limited to in-frame clones, with some not included. The data hold some 150,000 clones, with roughly 80% observed a single time. About this clone itself: Its cognate antigen is unknown.

The CDR3 length is 16 residues. The V gene's germline CDR1 is MDHEN and CDR2 SYDVKM. The V segment lost 6 bases and the J segment 3 bases; nucleotides outside the gene matches: 12. The sequencing input was PBMCs. The chain couples TRBV28 to TRBJ1-1, with TRBD1 identical over 8 bases. This clonotype was sampled from a woman between 50 and 59 years old in good health and CMV-seronegative. In nucleotides, the CDR3 is TGTGCCAGCAGCCCACCAGGGGGCGGCGGGGACACTGAAGCTTTCTTT. Residues: CASSPPGGGGDTEAFF. The whole variable domain, filled in from reference TRBV28 and TRBJ1-1, reads DVKVTQSSRYLVKRTGEKVFLECVQDMDHENMFWYRQDPGLGLRLIYFSYDVKMKEKGDIPEGYSVSREKKERFSLILESASTNQTSMYLCASSPPGGGGDTEAFFGQGTRLTVV.